These 29 T cell receptor beta chains were sequenced from one sample in a study of T cells in Graves' hyperthyroidism and ophthalmopathy. RNA transcripts provided the source from which TCR beta CDR3 regions were amplified. Carried out on the TCR CDR3, a first-round RT-PCR used the HTBI primer set. TCRdb used MiXCR to reprocess the multiplex PCR reads, holding one entry per CDR3 protein. The sample lists approximately 400,000 distinct CDR3 sequences, 19% occurring once. The sequenced sample consisted of blood. These receptors were taken from a woman in her late teens or twenties with Graves' hyperthyroidism.

The V gene is TRBV6-1, the J gene TRBJ1-2, with D tentatively TRBD1 (5 bases). The CDR3 covers 12 residues. Germline CDR1 reads MNHNS; CDR2 reads SASEGT. V dropped 8 bases and J dropped 4 bases, with 11 bases sitting between them. The CDR3 is CASDSVFYGYTF. The CDR3 DNA is TGTGCCAGCGACAGCGTTTTCTATGGCTACACCTTC.

This clonotype showed up many times. The chain combines TRBV6-1 with TRBJ1-5, with D unresolved. This CDR3 is built from 14 residues. Trimming pared 0 bases from V and 7 bases from J, leaving 10 bases between. In germline, CDR1 is MNHNS, CDR2 SASEGT. This CDR3 reads CASSEALRAQPQHF. The CDR3 coding sequence is TGTGCCAGCAGTGAAGCGCTTCGGGCCCAGCCCCAGCATTTT.

The chain uses TRBV30 and TRBJ1-2, with 8 nucleotides matching TRBD1. CDR1 GTSNPN and CDR2 SVGIG come from the germline V gene (reference sequence). V trimming: 0 bases; J trimming: 13 bases; junction bases outside the gene matches: 4. The CDR3 is 11 residues long. The CDR3 here is CAWSVGQGRTF. In DNA form, the CDR3 reads TGTGCCTGGAGTGTAGGACAGGGCCGCACCTTC.

This clonotype was counted at least ten times. This sequence joins TRBV11-1 and TRBJ1-1; 10 bases agree with TRBD1. This CDR3 contains 17 residues. The trim removed 2 bases at V and 1 base at J, leaving 7 bases unmatched. Germline CDR1 is SGHAT and CDR2 is FQDESV (reference sequence). CDR3 bases: TGTGCCAGCAGCTTACGGGGAGGGACAGGGGAGAACACTGAAGCTTTCTTT. Its protein product is CASSLRGGTGENTEAFF.

As concerns this clonotype: One junction end does not reproduce the germline sequence, and a read error may be involved. The CDR3 reads CASGDAPQPQHF. CDR3 bases: TGTGCCAGCGGTGACGCACCTCAGCCCCAGCACTTT. The chain uses TRBV6-1 and TRBJ1-5; D unclear. The CDR3 consists of 12 residues. Germline-derived CDR1 and CDR2 are MNHNS and SASEGT.

At least ten counts were recorded for this clonotype. The J gene is TRBJ2-7, the V gene TRBV20-1; D is undetermined. The CDR3 is 13 amino acids. The germline CDR1 and CDR2 sequences are DFQATT and SNEGSKA (reference sequence). V was trimmed by 4 bases and J by 2 bases, leaving 12 bases between them. The DNA for the CDR3 is TGCAGTGCTATAGACGAGAACACCTACGAGCAGTACTTC. Its protein is CSAIDENTYEQYF.

This clonotype was recorded at least ten times. The junction does not match germline at one end; this may be a read error. This chain joins TRBV7-9 and TRBJ1-5; D uncertain. The CDR3 sequence is 15 residues long. Germline V gene sequence: CDR1 SEHNR, CDR2 FQNEAQ (reference sequence). As DNA, the CDR3 is TGTGCCAGCAACTTAAGGATGGCAGTGAATCAGCCCCAGCATTTT. It codes for CASNLRMAVNQPQHF. The complete variable domain, with remaining parts taken from reference TRBV7-9 and TRBJ1-5, reads DTGVSQNPRHKITKRGQNVTFRCDPISEHNRLYWYRQTLGQGPEFLTYFQNEAQLEKSRLLSDRFSAERPKGSFSTLEIQRTEQGDSAMYLCASNLRMAVNQPQHFGDGTRLSIL.

The chain employs TRBV12-3 or TRBV12-4 and TRBJ2-4; the match to TRBD2 covers 7 bases. V was pared by 2 bases and J by 8 bases, with 3 bases of the junction left unmatched. The CDR3 loop spans 13 amino acids. The CDR3 DNA follows: TGTGCCAGCAGTTTATTCCGGGGGGACATTCAGTACTTC. Amino acids: CASSLFRGDIQYF.

In its sample, this clonotype was seen many times. The CDR3, as DNA: TGTGCCAGCAGTTTAGAGGCAGCCACCTACACCGGGGAGCTGTTTTTT. Translated, it gives CASSLEAATYTGELFF. This rearrangement joins TRBV27 to TRBJ2-2; D call uncertain. V lost 2 bases and J lost 3, with 13 bases in between. The CDR3 consists of 16 residues. Germline values: CDR1 MNHEY, CDR2 SMNVEV (reference sequence).

This clonotype was counted ten times or more. The chain couples TRBV11-3 to TRBJ1-1; D call uncertain. V lost 3 bases to trimming and J lost 5 bases, with 16 bases between them. This CDR3 spans 15 amino acids. CDR1 is SGHNT, CDR2 YENEEA, per germline. CDR3 amino acids: CASSLTVGVRTEAFF. The CDR3 coding sequence is TGTGCCAGCAGCTTGACCGTCGGGGTTCGGACTGAAGCTTTCTTT.

The rearrangement links TRBV20-1 to TRBJ2-5; 10 nucleotides align to TRBD1. Germline V lookup: CDR1 DFQATT, CDR2 SNEGSKA (reference sequence). The ends lost 0 bases at V and 5 bases at J; junction bases unmatched: 6. CDR3 length: 15 amino acids. CDR3 region: CSARETGGLAETQYF. DNA of the CDR3: TGCAGTGCTAGAGAGACAGGGGGCTTGGCTGAGACCCAGTACTTC.

This clonotype was seen ten or more times. Written as DNA, the CDR3 is TGCAGTGCTTTTGAACCGACAGCGAACACCGGGGAGCTGTTTTTT. Protein: CSAFEPTANTGELFF. This chain links TRBV20-1 with TRBJ2-2, with D perhaps matching TRBD1 (5 bases). Germline CDR1 DFQATT, CDR2 SNEGSKA (reference sequence). The CDR3 is 15 residues long. V was cut by 5 bases and J by 0 bases, with 13 bases left in between.

The table lists this clonotype with many counts. The chain uses TRBV20-1 and TRBJ1-3, with D unresolved. V was shortened by 1 base and J by 4 bases, with 14 bases between the two germline ends. Per the germline V gene, CDR1 is DFQATT and CDR2 is SNEGSKA (reference sequence). The CDR3 has 15 amino acids. CDR3 residues: CSARVPTREGNTIYF. CDR3 DNA sequence: TGCAGTGCTAGAGTGCCCACTCGGGAAGGAAACACCATATATTTT.

This clonotype was counted at least ten times. The chain employs TRBV6-1 and TRBJ2-5; D may be TRBD2 (7 bases). Germline lookup yields CDR1 MNHNS and CDR2 SASEGT. V dropped 6 bases and J dropped 4 bases, with 15 bases sitting between them. The CDR3 runs to 14 residues. CDR3 nucleotide sequence: TGTGCCAGCAGCGGACTAGGGGGGAGAGAGACCCAGTACTTC. Protein: CASSGLGGRETQYF.

This clonotype was found many times. The rearrangement uses TRBV20-1 and TRBJ1-1; D remains ambiguous. This CDR3 region has 13 residues. CDR1 and CDR2 from the germline V gene are DFQATT and SNEGSKA (reference sequence). V lost 1 base to trimming and J lost 3 bases, with 9 bases between them. The CDR3 region has the DNA TGCAGTGCTAGAGGGGGAGCTTACACTGAAGCTTTCTTT. It yields the protein CSARGGAYTEAFF.

This clonotype was seen repeatedly, ten times or more. The chain joins TRBV6-5 to TRBJ2-5, with a possible D match to TRBD2 (7 bases). CDR1 and CDR2 (germline): MNHEY, SVGAGI. The V gene lost 5 bases and the J gene lost 7 bases, with 20 bases spanning the gap. The CDR3 is 15 amino acids. This CDR3 is CASSLKAERGGTQYF. CDR3 nucleotides: TGTGCCAGCAGTCTAAAGGCCGAGAGGGGGGGGACCCAGTACTTC.

This clonotype was detected many times. The V call is TRBV6-1, the J call TRBJ1-2; D may be TRBD1 (6 bases). This CDR3 spans 15 amino acids. Germline CDR1 reads MNHNS; CDR2 reads SASEGT. With 0 bases removed from V and 3 bases from J, the gap between germline ends came to 11 bases. The CDR3 spells CASSEAYGGDYGYTF. CDR3 DNA: TGTGCCAGCAGTGAAGCGTACGGGGGCGACTATGGCTACACCTTC.

This clonotype is a singleton in its sample. V and J are TRBV12-3 or TRBV12-4 and TRBJ2-7; 7 bases align to TRBD1. The V gene end was trimmed by 7 bases and the J gene end by 4 bases; junction bases not matched to a gene: 13. The CDR3 extends over 15 amino acids. The CDR3 DNA sequence: TGTGCCAGCACTTCTCCTCAACCGGGACAGTACGAGCAGTACTTC. Its protein product is CASTSPQPGQYEQYF.

This clonotype was recorded many times. The rearrangement links TRBV28 to TRBJ2-4, with a tentative D call TRBD1 (6 bases). V lost 7 bases to trimming and J lost 6 bases, with 13 bases between them. The length of the CDR3 is 13 residues. CDR1 is MDHEN and CDR2 is SYDVKM in the germline V gene. Written as DNA, the CDR3 is TGTGCCAGCACCCCAGGGGCCCTAAACATTCAGTACTTC. Translating it yields CASTPGALNIQYF.

This clonotype appeared many times. The V call is TRBV2, the J call TRBJ2-7, with no clear D. Per the germline V gene, CDR1 is SNHLY and CDR2 is FYNNEI. V shed 2 bases and J shed 3 bases, with 11 bases lying between them. There are 14 residues in the CDR3. CDR3 coding DNA: TGTGCCAGCAGTGAACGGCAGGCCTTCTACGAGCAGTACTTC. Translated, it gives CASSERQAFYEQYF. Full variable domain (rest looked up from reference TRBV2 and TRBJ2-7): EPEVTQTPSHQVTQMGQEVILRCVPISNHLYFYWYRQILGQKVEFLVSFYNNEISEKSEIFDDQFSVERPDGSNFTLKIRSTKLEDSAMYFCASSERQAFYEQYFGPGTRLTVT.

The sample holds many counts of this clonotype. This chain uses TRBV6-1 with TRBJ1-1; D gene unclear. The germline V gene has CDR1 MNHNS and CDR2 SASEGT. Trimming stripped 8 bases from V and 7 bases from J, with 23 bases between. The CDR3 is made up of 15 amino acids. The CDR3 region is CASRRLGSPVSEAFF. The CDR3 region has the DNA TGTGCCAGCCGACGACTTGGCTCCCCAGTAAGTGAAGCTTTCTTT.

This clonotype was found many times. The chain employs TRBV12-5 and TRBJ2-2, with 12 nucleotides matching TRBD1. The CDR3 runs 19 residues. Germline CDR1 is LGHNT and CDR2 is FRNRAP. V trimming: 0 bases; J trimming: 3 bases; junction bases outside the gene matches: 8. The CDR3 reads CASGLVLRDRGQYTGELFF. Here the CDR3 DNA reads TGTGCTAGTGGTTTGGTACTCAGGGACAGGGGGCAGTACACCGGGGAGCTGTTTTTT.

With regard to this clonotype: A much larger clone lies one base from this, so it may be a read error. The DNA for the CDR3 is TGTACCAGCAGCTTATGGACTAGCCTCACCGGGGAGCTGTTTTTT. Translated: CTSSLWTSLTGELFF. The chain is built from TRBV7-8 and TRBJ2-2; 8 bases agree with TRBD2. The CDR3 covers 15 residues. Germline CDR1 and CDR2: SGHVS and FQNEAQ.

In its sample, this clonotype was seen many times. The chain carries TRBV5-1 and TRBJ2-2; no clear D. CDR1 SGHRS and CDR2 YFSETQ come from the germline V gene. The CDR3 length is 14 residues. Trimming left V 2 bases short and J 0 bases short, with 5 bases between. For the CDR3, the DNA is TGCGCCAGCAGCTTACGGGCGAACACCGGGGAGCTGTTTTTT. Protein: CASSLRANTGELFF.

This chain connects TRBV20-1 to TRBJ2-7; perhaps TRBD1 as D (6 bases). The V end lost 3 bases, the J end lost 0 bases, and 18 bases lay between the germline ends. Germline values: CDR1 DFQATT, CDR2 SNEGSKA (reference sequence). The CDR3 is 16 amino acids. The CDR3: CSARGGQGGSSYEQYF. CDR3 sequence (DNA): TGCAGTGCTAGGGGCGGTCAAGGGGGAAGCTCCTACGAGCAGTACTTC.

This clonotype was counted between two and nine times. This chain connects TRBV6-2 or TRBV6-3 to TRBJ1-2; tentative D call: TRBD1 (5 bases). V was clipped by 2 bases and J by 6 bases, with 16 bases between them. Germline loops: CDR1 MNHEY, CDR2 SVGEGT. CDR3 size: 15 residues. This chain's CDR3 is CASSYLGTLGDGYTF. The CDR3 nucleotides read TGTGCCAGCAGTTACCTCGGGACTCTTGGCGATGGCTACACCTTC.

The gene calls are TRBV28 and TRBJ2-5; D ambiguous. The CDR3 runs to 14 residues. Germline assignment: CDR1 MDHEN and CDR2 SYDVKM. V gave up 2 bases and J gave up 2 bases, with 9 bases separating them. This CDR3 is CASSLRTAQETQYF. CDR3 bases: TGTGCCAGCAGTTTACGAACTGCGCAAGAGACCCAGTACTTC.

This clonotype came up many times. V and J are TRBV12-3 or TRBV12-4 and TRBJ2-5, with D possibly matching TRBD2 (7 bases). Between the trimmed V and J ends, which lost 4 bases and 5 bases, there was a span of 20 bases. This CDR3 region has 16 residues. The CDR3 nucleotides read TGTGCCAGCAGTTCCGATCGGCTGGGGAGGGGGGAGACCCAGTACTTC. This gives the protein CASSSDRLGRGETQYF.

The V and J genes are TRBV6-1 and TRBJ1-1; the D gene is possibly TRBD1 (5 bases). The CDR3 is 16 amino acids. Germline CDR1 is MNHNS and CDR2 is SASEGT. Trimming took off 9 bases at V and 0 bases at J, with 20 bases between the two ends. The CDR3 here is CASSPIGRGLNTEAFF. The CDR3 nucleotides are TGTGCCAGTTCCCCAATAGGGAGGGGCCTGAACACTGAAGCTTTCTTT.